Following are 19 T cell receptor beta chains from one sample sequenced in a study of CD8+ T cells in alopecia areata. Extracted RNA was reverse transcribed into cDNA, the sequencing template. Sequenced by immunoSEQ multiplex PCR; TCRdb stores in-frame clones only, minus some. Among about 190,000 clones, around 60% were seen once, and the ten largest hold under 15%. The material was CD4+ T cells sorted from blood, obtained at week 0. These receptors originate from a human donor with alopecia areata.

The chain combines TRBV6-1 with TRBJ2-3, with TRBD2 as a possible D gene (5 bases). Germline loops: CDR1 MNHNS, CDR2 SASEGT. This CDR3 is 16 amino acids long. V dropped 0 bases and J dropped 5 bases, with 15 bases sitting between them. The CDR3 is CASSEALRLAGDTQYF. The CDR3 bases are TGTGCCAGCAGTGAAGCGCTAAGGCTAGCCGGAGATACGCAGTATTTT.

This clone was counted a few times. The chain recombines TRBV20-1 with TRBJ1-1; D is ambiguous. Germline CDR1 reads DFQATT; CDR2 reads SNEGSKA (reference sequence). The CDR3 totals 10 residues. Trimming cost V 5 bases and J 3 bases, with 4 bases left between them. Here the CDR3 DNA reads TGCAGTGCTCCGGACACTGAAGCTTTCTTT. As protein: CSAPDTEAFF.

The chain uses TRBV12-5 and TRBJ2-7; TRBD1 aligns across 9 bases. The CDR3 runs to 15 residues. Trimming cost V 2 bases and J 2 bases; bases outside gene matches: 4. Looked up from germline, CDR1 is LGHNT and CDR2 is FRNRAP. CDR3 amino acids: CASGLRDRVPYEQYF. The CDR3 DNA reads TGTGCTAGTGGTTTGAGGGACAGGGTCCCCTACGAGCAGTACTTC.

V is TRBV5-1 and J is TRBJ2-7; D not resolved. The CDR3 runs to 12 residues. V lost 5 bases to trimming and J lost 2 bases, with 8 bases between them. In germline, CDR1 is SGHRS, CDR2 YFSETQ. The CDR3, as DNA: TGCGCCAGCAGGACATCCCCCTACGAGCAGTACTTC. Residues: CASRTSPYEQYF.

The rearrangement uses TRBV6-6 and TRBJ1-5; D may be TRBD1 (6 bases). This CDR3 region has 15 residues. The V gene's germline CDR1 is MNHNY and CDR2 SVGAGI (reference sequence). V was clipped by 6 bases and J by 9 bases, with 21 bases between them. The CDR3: CASSSGQHSSWPQHF. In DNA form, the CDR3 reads TGTGCCAGCAGCTCCGGACAGCATTCATCGTGGCCCCAGCATTTT.

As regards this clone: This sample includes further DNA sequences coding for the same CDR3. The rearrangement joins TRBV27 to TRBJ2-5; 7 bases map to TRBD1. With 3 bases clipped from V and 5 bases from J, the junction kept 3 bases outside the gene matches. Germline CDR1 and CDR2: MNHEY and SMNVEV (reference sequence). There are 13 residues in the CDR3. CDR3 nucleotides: TGTGCCAGCAGTTTCGGCAGGGGGGAGACCCAGTACTTC. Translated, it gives CASSFGRGETQYF.

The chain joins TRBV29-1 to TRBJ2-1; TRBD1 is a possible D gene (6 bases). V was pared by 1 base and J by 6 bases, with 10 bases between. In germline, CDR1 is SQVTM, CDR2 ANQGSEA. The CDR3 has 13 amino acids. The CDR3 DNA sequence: TGCAGCGTTGAAGGCGTACAGGGCAATGAGCAGTTCTTC. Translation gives CSVEGVQGNEQFF.

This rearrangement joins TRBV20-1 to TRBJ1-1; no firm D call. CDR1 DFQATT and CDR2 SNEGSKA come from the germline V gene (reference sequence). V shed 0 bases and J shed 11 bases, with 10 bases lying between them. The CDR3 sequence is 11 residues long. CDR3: CSARDLLLAFF. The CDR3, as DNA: TGCAGTGCTAGAGATCTGTTGTTGGCTTTCTTT.

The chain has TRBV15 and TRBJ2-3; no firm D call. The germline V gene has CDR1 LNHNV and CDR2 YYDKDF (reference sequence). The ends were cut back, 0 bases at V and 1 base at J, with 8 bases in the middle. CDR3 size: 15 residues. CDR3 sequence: CATSRDFVGTDTQYF. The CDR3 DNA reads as TGTGCCACCAGCAGAGATTTCGTTGGCACAGATACGCAGTATTTT. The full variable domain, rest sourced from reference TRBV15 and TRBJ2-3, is DAMVIQNPRYQVTQFGKPVTLSCSQTLNHNVMYWYQQKSSQAPKLLFHYYDKDFNNEADTPDNFQSRRPNTSFCFLDIRSPGLGDTAMYLCATSRDFVGTDTQYFGPGTRLTVL.

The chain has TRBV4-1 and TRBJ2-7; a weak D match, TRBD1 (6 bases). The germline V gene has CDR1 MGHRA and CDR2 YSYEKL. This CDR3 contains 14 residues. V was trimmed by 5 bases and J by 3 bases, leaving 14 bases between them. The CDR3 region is CASSTRDNGYEQYF. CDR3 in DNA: TGCGCCAGCAGCACAAGGGACAACGGCTACGAGCAGTACTTC.

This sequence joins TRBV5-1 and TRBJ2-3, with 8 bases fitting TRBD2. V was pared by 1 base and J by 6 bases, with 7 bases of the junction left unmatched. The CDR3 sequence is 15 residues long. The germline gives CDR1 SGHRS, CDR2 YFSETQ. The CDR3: CASSLMSGGGDTQYF. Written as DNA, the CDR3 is TGCGCCAGCAGCTTGATGAGCGGGGGCGGGGATACGCAGTATTTT.

The CDR3 region is CSVKGRTTDTQYF. The CDR3 nucleotides read TGCAGCGTCAAGGGCCGGACAACAGATACGCAGTATTTT. This chain joins TRBV29-1 and TRBJ2-3; the D gene is possibly TRBD1 (5 bases). This CDR3 spans 13 amino acids. Germline V lookup: CDR1 SQVTM, CDR2 ANQGSEA. Trimming left V 6 bases short and J 3 bases short, with 13 bases between.

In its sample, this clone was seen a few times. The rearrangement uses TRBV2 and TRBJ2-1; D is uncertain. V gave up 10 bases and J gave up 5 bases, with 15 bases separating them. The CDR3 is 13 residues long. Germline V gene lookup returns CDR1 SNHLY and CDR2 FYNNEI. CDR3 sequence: CAITTPRDNEQFF. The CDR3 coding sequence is TGTGCCATCACAACACCACGGGACAATGAGCAGTTCTTC. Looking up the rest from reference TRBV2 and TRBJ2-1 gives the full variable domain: EPEVTQTPSHQVTQMGQEVILRCVPISNHLYFYWYRQILGQKVEFLVSFYNNEISEKSEIFDDQFSVERPDGSNFTLKIRSTKLEDSAMYFCAITTPRDNEQFFGPGTRLTVL.

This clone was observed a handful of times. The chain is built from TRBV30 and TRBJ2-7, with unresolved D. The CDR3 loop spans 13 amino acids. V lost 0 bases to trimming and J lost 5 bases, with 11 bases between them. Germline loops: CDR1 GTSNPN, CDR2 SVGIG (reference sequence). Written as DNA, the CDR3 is TGTGCCTGGAGTGTTATTCTAAGACACGAGCAGTACTTC. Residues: CAWSVILRHEQYF. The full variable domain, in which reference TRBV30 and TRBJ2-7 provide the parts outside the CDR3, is SQTIHQWPATLVQPVGSPLSLECTVEGTSNPNLYWYRQAAGRGLQLLFYSVGIGQISSEVPQNLSASRPQDRQFILSSKKLLLSDSGFYLCAWSVILRHEQYFGPGTRLTVT.

The CDR3 spells CAWSASKDTVLYEQYF. CDR3 nucleotides: TGTGCCTGGAGTGCATCAAAGGACACCGTCTTGTACGAGCAGTACTTC. The chain uses TRBV30 and TRBJ2-7, with a possible D match to TRBD1 (5 bases). V lost 1 base to trimming and J lost 4 bases, with 20 bases between them. The CDR3 sequence is 16 residues long. CDR1 and CDR2 (germline): GTSNPN, SVGIG (reference sequence).

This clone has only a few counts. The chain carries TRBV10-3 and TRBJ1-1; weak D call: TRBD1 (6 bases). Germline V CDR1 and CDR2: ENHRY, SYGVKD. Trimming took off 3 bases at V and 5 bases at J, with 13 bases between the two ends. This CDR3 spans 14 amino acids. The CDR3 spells CAISEGGLQTEAFF. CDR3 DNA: TGTGCCATCAGTGAAGGGGGTTTGCAAACTGAAGCTTTCTTT.

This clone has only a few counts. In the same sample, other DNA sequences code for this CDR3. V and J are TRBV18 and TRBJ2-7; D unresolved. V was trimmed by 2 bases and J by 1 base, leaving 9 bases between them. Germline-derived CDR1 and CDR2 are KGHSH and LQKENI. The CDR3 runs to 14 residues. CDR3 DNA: TGTGCCAGCTCACCAGGTACAGCGTCCTACGAGCAGTACTTC. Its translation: CASSPGTASYEQYF.

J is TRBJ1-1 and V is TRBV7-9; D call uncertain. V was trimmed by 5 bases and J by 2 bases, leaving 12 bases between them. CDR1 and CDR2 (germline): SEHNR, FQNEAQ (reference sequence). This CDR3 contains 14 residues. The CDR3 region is CASSPWEPNTEAFF. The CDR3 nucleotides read TGTGCCAGCAGCCCATGGGAACCTAACACTGAAGCTTTCTTT.

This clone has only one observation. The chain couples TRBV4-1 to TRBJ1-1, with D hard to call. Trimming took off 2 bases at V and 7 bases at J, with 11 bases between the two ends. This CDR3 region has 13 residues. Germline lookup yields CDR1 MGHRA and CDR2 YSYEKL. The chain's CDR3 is CASSQPGAGEAFF. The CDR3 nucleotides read TGCGCCAGCAGCCAACCGGGAGCAGGTGAAGCTTTCTTT.